This passage covers 10 T cell receptor beta chains from one sample sequenced in a study of shared clonotypes between healthy human individuals (dated by TCRdb to 2020 to 2021). The library came from the immunoSEQ multiplex PCR assay. Held by TCRdb, this immuneACCESS table contains in-frame sequences only and omits some clones. Under half of the omission traces to an unresolved V gene where checked; the cause of the rest is unknown. This sample gives 2 million to 2.5 million clones in total; around 95% of them show up just once. The biggest ten clones account for 0.1% to 0.15% of the sample. Sequenced input: naive CD4+ T cells sorted from blood. The intended sense of this specimen's cell subset or site label: CD45RA+ positively selected. These receptors were obtained from a man in his late teens or twenties in good health.

V is TRBV18 and J is TRBJ1-4; the match to TRBD1 covers 8 bases. CDR3 length equals 15 residues. CDR1 is KGHSH and CDR2 is LQKENI in the germline V gene. Trimming at V came to 0 bases and at J to 6 bases, leaving 3 bases not matched to a gene. CDR3 nucleotides: TGTGCCAGCTCACCACCGACAGGGGCCCATGAAAAACTGTTTTTT. Its protein product is CASSPPTGAHEKLFF.

J is TRBJ1-2 and V is TRBV30; D not certain. Trimming cost V 6 bases and J 0 bases, with 14 bases left between them. Germline loops: CDR1 GTSNPN, CDR2 SVGIG (reference sequence). The CDR3 has 14 amino acids. CDR3: CACGHRSSNYGYTF. CDR3 DNA sequence: TGTGCCTGCGGTCATCGGTCCTCTAACTATGGCTACACCTTC.

V usage is TRBV5-4 and J usage is TRBJ2-2, with D perhaps matching TRBD2 (7 bases). CDR1 SGHNT and CDR2 YYREEE come from the germline V gene (reference sequence). CDR3 length: 18 residues. The V gene lost 0 bases and the J gene lost 1 base, with 16 bases spanning the gap. The CDR3 loop reads CASSLVQGGSVNTGELFF. The CDR3 region has the DNA TGTGCCAGCAGCTTGGTACAGGGAGGGAGCGTGAACACCGGGGAGCTGTTTTTT.

The chain couples TRBV9 to TRBJ2-5; TRBD2 aligns across 10 bases. J was trimmed by 3 bases and V by 1 base; bases with no gene match: 12. This CDR3 comprises 18 residues. CDR1 is SGDLS and CDR2 is YYNGEE in the germline V gene. The CDR3 spells CASSVFSGRGLAEETQYF. CDR3 in DNA: TGTGCCAGCAGCGTATTTTCTGGTCGAGGACTAGCGGAAGAGACCCAGTACTTC.

The chain employs TRBV27 and TRBJ2-7; D gene ambiguous. Germline V gene sequence: CDR1 MNHEY, CDR2 SMNVEV (reference sequence). The CDR3 is 12 amino acids. V lost 6 bases and J 5 bases, leaving 11 bases between the germline ends. DNA of the CDR3: TGTGCCAGCAGCCTGTGCGACGACGAGCAGTACTTC. It translates to CASSLCDDEQYF.

The J gene is TRBJ1-1, the V gene TRBV18; a weak D match, TRBD1 (5 bases). Looked up from germline, CDR1 is KGHSH and CDR2 is LQKENI. V lost 3 bases, J lost 4 bases, and 12 bases lay in between. The CDR3 consists of 14 residues. The CDR3 sequence is CASSPEQGGTEAFF. Here the CDR3 DNA reads TGTGCCAGCTCACCCGAGCAGGGAGGCACTGAAGCTTTCTTT.

With respect to this clone: One end of the junction fails to match germline, which may point to a read error. J is TRBJ1-1 and V is TRBV5-1; D not resolved. Germline CDR1 is SGHRS and CDR2 is YFSETQ. This CDR3 has 13 amino acids. The CDR3 protein is CASSPVRQAEAFF. The CDR3 nucleotides read TGCGCCAGCAGCCCCGTGAGGCAGGCTGAGGCTTTCTTT.

V usage is TRBV6-5 and J usage is TRBJ2-3; no firm D call. The V end was cut by 2 bases, the J end by 0 bases, with 12 bases between. CDR1 and CDR2 from the germline V gene are MNHEY and SVGAGI. The CDR3 length is 16 residues. The CDR3 is CASSYGWALSTDTQYF. The CDR3, as DNA: TGTGCCAGCAGTTACGGTTGGGCACTGAGCACAGATACGCAGTATTTT.

As regards this clone: Distinct nucleotide sequences in the sample also encode this CDR3. The V and J genes are TRBV25-1 and TRBJ2-7, with a tentative D call TRBD2 (5 bases). Germline CDR1 and CDR2: MGHDK and SYGVNS. The CDR3 length is 13 residues. Trimming cost V 4 bases and J 2 bases, with 9 bases left between them. In DNA, the CDR3 is TGTGCCAGCAGTGTTACCGGGACCTACGAGCAGTACTTC. The encoded protein is CASSVTGTYEQYF.

The chain recombines TRBV5-8 with TRBJ2-1, with D perhaps matching TRBD1 or TRBD2 (5 bases each). The CDR3 is 15 residues long. Germline V gene sequence: CDR1 SGHTS, CDR2 YDEGEE. V gave up 4 bases and J gave up 0 bases, with 11 bases separating them. The CDR3 sequence is CASSPGPISYNEQFF. CDR3 DNA sequence: TGTGCCAGCAGCCCGGGACCCATCTCCTACAATGAGCAGTTCTTC.